The sequence of this T cell receptor beta chain was determined in a study of T cell responses to AZD1222 COVID-19 vaccine. Study as a whole: Second-dose timings of about 4 or about 12 weeks were pooled. The study's findings and limits: None of the repertoires were sampled until the peak T cell response had passed. Recipients of AZD1222 seropositive at baseline numbered only 5 or 6. As reported, nearly half of all spike-specific TCRs target variant regions that are unmutated.

Clones were sequenced by immunoSEQ multiplex PCR, and TCRdb holds only the in-frame ones, with some missing. This sample yields over 95,000 clones, of which approximately 94% are seen a single time; 12% belongs to the top ten. For this clone: Its antigen remains unknown.

The germline CDR1 and CDR2 sequences are SGHDT and YYEEEE. V lost 1 base to trimming and J lost 7 bases, with 5 bases between them. The CDR3 has 11 amino acids. The source of this sequence is an adult in good health. Sequenced material: peripheral blood, taken on day 0 of AZD1222 vaccination. The chain recombines TRBV5-6 with TRBJ1-2; no clear D gene. The chain's CDR3 is CASSLNSGYTF. The CDR3, as DNA: TGTGCCAGCAGCTTGAATAGTGGCTACACCTTC.